The 16 T cell receptor beta chains below were found in one sample sequenced in a study of blood T cell repertoires in COVID-19. Libraries were prepared by immunoSEQ multiplex PCR; TCRdb keeps only in-frame clonotypes and omits some of them. Of 270,000 or so clones listed, 84% are singletons. What was sequenced was PBMCs or T cells enriched from blood (not recorded which). Receptors originate from a man aged 45-60 years who had recovered from COVID-19.

The chain combines TRBV19 with TRBJ1-1; 8 nucleotides agree with TRBD1. The V and J ends lost 2 bases and 11 bases, in that order; junction bases with no gene match: 13. Germline loops: CDR1 LNHDA, CDR2 SQIVND (reference sequence). The CDR3 totals 15 residues. The CDR3 nucleotides are TGTGCCAGTAGTATATCGGGTACAGGGGGTGTTCGGGCTTTCTTT. It is translated as CASSISGTGGVRAFF.

V usage is TRBV12-3 or TRBV12-4 and J usage is TRBJ2-5; the match to TRBD1 covers 9 bases. CDR3 length: 13 residues. V trimming: 5 bases; J trimming: 4 bases; junction bases outside the gene matches: 2. CDR3 region: CASSPGQGETQYF. CDR3 bases: TGTGCCAGCAGTCCGGGACAGGGAGAGACCCAGTACTTC.

The chain is built from TRBV28 and TRBJ2-2; D may be TRBD1 (6 bases). Germline values: CDR1 MDHEN, CDR2 SYDVKM. The CDR3 runs to 15 residues. V lost 5 bases, J lost 4 bases, and 14 bases lay in between. This CDR3 is CASSVPGGGTGELFF. Here the CDR3 DNA reads TGTGCCAGCAGTGTTCCTGGGGGCGGCACCGGGGAGCTGTTTTTT.

CDR3 nucleotide sequence: TGCGCCAGCAGCGTCGCCCCAGGGGAGGAAAAACTGTTTTTT. Encoded protein: CASSVAPGEEKLFF. V and J are TRBV5-1 and TRBJ1-4, with D maybe TRBD1 (6 bases). The germline V gene has CDR1 SGHRS and CDR2 YFSETQ. There are 14 residues in the CDR3. Trimming pared 4 bases from V and 8 bases from J, leaving 15 bases between.

CDR3 in DNA: TGTGCCTGGAGTGTACAGGGAGGGGCCGAGGAGACCCAGTACTTC. It codes for CAWSVQGGAEETQYF. The chain combines TRBV30 with TRBJ2-5, with TRBD2 as a possible D gene (7 bases). There are 15 residues in the CDR3. Germline V CDR1 and CDR2: GTSNPN, SVGIG (reference sequence). V lost 0 bases, J lost 5 bases, and 16 bases lay in between.

This chain links TRBV5-4 with TRBJ2-7, with 10 bases lining up with TRBD1. The CDR3 length is 16 residues. CDR1 is SGHNT, CDR2 YYREEE, per germline (reference sequence). The trim removed 4 bases at V and 3 bases at J, leaving 10 bases unmatched. This CDR3 reads CASSPPGTGVVYEQYF. CDR3 bases: TGTGCCAGCAGCCCCCCCGGGACAGGGGTGGTCTACGAGCAGTACTTC.

This chain connects TRBV2 to TRBJ2-3; 11 bases fit TRBD2. Germline-derived CDR1 and CDR2 are SNHLY and FYNNEI. The V and J ends lost 6 bases and 0 bases, in that order; junction bases with no gene match: 5. The CDR3 is made up of 16 amino acids. For the CDR3, the DNA is TGTGCCAGCAGACCGGGGACTAGCGGAAGCACAGATACGCAGTATTTT. Protein: CASRPGTSGSTDTQYF.

This chain joins TRBV6-2 or TRBV6-3 and TRBJ2-1; 10 bases match TRBD1. Germline V gene data show CDR1 as MNHEY and CDR2 as SVGEGT. The CDR3 sequence is 17 residues long. Trimming took 5 bases from V and 8 from J; bases not matched to a gene: 15. The CDR3 reads CASSPLTGGVERDEQFF. CDR3 sequence (DNA): TGTGCCAGCAGTCCCTTGACAGGGGGCGTAGAAAGGGATGAGCAGTTCTTC.

The chain employs TRBV27 and TRBJ1-5, with unresolved D. This CDR3 contains 13 residues. The germline V and J ends were trimmed by 6 bases and 0 bases, with 6 bases remaining between them. Germline CDR1 is MNHEY and CDR2 is SMNVEV (reference sequence). CDR3 in amino acids: CASRPDSNQPQHF. The CDR3 DNA is TGTGCCAGCAGACCAGATAGCAATCAGCCCCAGCATTTT.

This rearrangement joins TRBV11-2 to TRBJ2-7; 14 bases are shared with TRBD2. This CDR3 contains 16 residues. V lost 5 bases to trimming and J lost 5 bases; unmatched junction nucleotides: 8. Germline CDR1 SGHAT, CDR2 FQNNGV. The CDR3 spells CASSARTSGRRNEQYF. The CDR3, as DNA: TGTGCCAGCAGCGCCAGGACTAGCGGGAGGCGGAACGAGCAGTACTTC.

This clone was seen more than once but under ten times. The V call is TRBV2, the J call TRBJ1-5; tentatively, D is TRBD1 (5 bases). Germline V gene sequence: CDR1 SNHLY, CDR2 FYNNEI. V was clipped by 6 bases and J by 9 bases, with 24 bases between them. This CDR3 has 16 amino acids. CDR3 in DNA: TGTGCCAGCAGCTTTCCGGGACTTTTGCCGTCGATGCCCCAGCATTTT. Its protein product is CASSFPGLLPSMPQHF.

This chain joins TRBV5-1 and TRBJ1-1; D gene unclear. Germline V gene data show CDR1 as SGHRS and CDR2 as YFSETQ. The ends were cut back, 0 bases at V and 1 base at J, with 10 bases in the middle. The CDR3 consists of 15 residues. In DNA, the CDR3 is TGCGCCAGCAGCTTGGATGGCAGGCCGAACACTGAAGCTTTCTTT. Residues: CASSLDGRPNTEAFF.

The chain employs TRBV3-1 (or the pseudogene TRBV3-2) and TRBJ2-1, with D perhaps TRBD2 (7 bases). The CDR3 is 15 residues long. Germline-derived CDR1 and CDR2 are LGHDT and YNNKEL (reference sequence). Trimming cost V 8 bases and J 7 bases, with 21 bases left between them. CDR3 in DNA: TGTGCCAGCGTAGGGCGCGGGGGCCGGAGGAATGAGCAGTTCTTC. It specifies CASVGRGGRRNEQFF.

This clone was seen once. DNA for the CDR3: TGCGCCAGCAGCCAAAGGATAGCGGGGTTCACAGATACGCAGTATTTT. Translating it yields CASSQRIAGFTDTQYF. The rearrangement joins TRBV4-1 to TRBJ2-3; 8 bases are shared with TRBD2. Germline V gives CDR1 MGHRA, CDR2 YSYEKL. The CDR3 covers 16 residues. Unmatched junction bases numbered 6, after V lost 2 bases and J lost 2 bases.

This clone has only one observation. The CDR3 loop is CASSMRFRRDGTDTQYF. The CDR3 DNA is TGTGCCAGTAGTATGAGGTTTCGGCGGGACGGCACAGATACGCAGTATTTT. V is TRBV19 and J is TRBJ2-3; a possible D gene is TRBD2 (6 bases). The germline gives CDR1 LNHDA, CDR2 SQIVND (reference sequence). V shed 3 bases and J shed 1 base, with 17 bases lying between them. The CDR3 is 17 amino acids.

This chain connects TRBV27 to TRBJ1-2; D is perhaps TRBD1 (6 bases). This CDR3 comprises 15 residues. In germline, CDR1 is MNHEY, CDR2 SMNVEV (reference sequence). With 3 bases removed from V and 8 bases from J, the gap between germline ends came to 19 bases. The CDR3: CASSFGVDSPTGYTF. CDR3 DNA: TGTGCCAGCAGTTTCGGGGTGGACAGCCCGACCGGCTACACCTTC.